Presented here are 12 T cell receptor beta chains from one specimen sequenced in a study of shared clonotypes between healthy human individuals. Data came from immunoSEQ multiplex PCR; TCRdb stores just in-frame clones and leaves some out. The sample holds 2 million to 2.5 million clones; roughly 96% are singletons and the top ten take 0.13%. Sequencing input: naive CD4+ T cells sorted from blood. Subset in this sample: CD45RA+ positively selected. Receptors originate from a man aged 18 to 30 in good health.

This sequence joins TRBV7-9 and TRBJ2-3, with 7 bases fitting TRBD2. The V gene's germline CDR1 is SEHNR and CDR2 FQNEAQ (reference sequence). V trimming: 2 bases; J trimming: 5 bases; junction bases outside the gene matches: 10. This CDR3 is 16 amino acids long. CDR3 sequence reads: CASSLRAGKVGDTQYF. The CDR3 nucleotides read TGTGCCAGCAGCTTACGAGCGGGGAAGGTGGGAGATACGCAGTATTTT.

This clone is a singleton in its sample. The CDR3 DNA reads as TGTGCCAGCAGTCCCGGGGGGGCTGCGGGCGAGCAGTACTTC. It encodes CASSPGGAAGEQYF. This rearrangement joins TRBV11-3 to TRBJ2-7; 8 nucleotides agree with TRBD2. J gave up 6 bases and V 6 bases, and 10 bases lay outside the gene matches. Germline lookup yields CDR1 SGHNT and CDR2 YENEEA. The CDR3 covers 14 residues.

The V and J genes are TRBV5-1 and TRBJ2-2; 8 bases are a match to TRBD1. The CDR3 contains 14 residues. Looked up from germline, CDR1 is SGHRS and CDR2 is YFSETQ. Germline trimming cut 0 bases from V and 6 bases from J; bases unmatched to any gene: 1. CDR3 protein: CASSLEQGAGELFF. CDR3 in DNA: TGCGCCAGCAGCTTGGAACAGGGGGCCGGGGAGCTGTTTTTT.

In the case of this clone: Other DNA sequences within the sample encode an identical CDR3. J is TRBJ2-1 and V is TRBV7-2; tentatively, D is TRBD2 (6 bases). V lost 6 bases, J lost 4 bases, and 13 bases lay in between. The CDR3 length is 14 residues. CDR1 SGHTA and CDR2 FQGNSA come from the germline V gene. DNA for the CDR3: TGTGCCAGCAGTCCAGGACTAATTTACAATGAGCAGTTCTTC. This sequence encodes CASSPGLIYNEQFF.

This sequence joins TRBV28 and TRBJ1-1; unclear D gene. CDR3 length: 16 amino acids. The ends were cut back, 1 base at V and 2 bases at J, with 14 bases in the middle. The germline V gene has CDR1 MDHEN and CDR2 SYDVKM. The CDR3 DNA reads TGTGCCAGCAGTTTATTAGGACTGGGCGGAAACACTGAAGCTTTCTTT. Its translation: CASSLLGLGGNTEAFF. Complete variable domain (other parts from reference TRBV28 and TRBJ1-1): DVKVTQSSRYLVKRTGEKVFLECVQDMDHENMFWYRQDPGLGLRLIYFSYDVKMKEKGDIPEGYSVSREKKERFSLILESASTNQTSMYLCASSLLGLGGNTEAFFGQGTRLTVV.

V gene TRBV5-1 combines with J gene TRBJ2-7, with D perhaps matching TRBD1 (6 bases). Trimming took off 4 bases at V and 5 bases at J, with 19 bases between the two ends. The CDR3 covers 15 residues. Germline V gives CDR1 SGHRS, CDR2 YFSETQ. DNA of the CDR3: TGCGCCAGCAGCAGAACAATCGGGACATTCCACGAGCAGTACTTC. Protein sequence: CASSRTIGTFHEQYF.

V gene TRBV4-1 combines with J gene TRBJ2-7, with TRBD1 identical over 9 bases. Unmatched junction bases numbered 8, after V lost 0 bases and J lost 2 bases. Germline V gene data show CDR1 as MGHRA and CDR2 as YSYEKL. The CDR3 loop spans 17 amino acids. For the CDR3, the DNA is TGCGCCAGCAGCCAAGATAGGTGGGACAGGGACCCCTACGAGCAGTACTTC. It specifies CASSQDRWDRDPYEQYF.

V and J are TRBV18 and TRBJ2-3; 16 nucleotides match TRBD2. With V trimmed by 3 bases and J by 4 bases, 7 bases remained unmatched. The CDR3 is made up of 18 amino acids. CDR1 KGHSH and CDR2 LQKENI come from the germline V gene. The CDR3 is CASSPPGLAGGRPDTQYF. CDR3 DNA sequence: TGTGCCAGCTCACCGCCGGGACTAGCGGGAGGGCGGCCAGATACGCAGTATTTT.

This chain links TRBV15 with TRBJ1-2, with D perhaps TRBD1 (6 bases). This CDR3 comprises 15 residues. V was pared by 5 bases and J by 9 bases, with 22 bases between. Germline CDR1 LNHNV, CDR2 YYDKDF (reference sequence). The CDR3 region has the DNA TGTGCCACCAGCCTTGAAGTGGGGGCGGGGGTGAGCTACACCTTC. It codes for CATSLEVGAGVSYTF.

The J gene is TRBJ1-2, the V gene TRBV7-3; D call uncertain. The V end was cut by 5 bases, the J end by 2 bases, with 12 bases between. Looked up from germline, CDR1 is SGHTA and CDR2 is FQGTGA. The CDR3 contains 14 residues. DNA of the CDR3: TGTGCCAGCAGCCCCGAGGGTGGGAACTATGGCTACACCTTC. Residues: CASSPEGGNYGYTF.

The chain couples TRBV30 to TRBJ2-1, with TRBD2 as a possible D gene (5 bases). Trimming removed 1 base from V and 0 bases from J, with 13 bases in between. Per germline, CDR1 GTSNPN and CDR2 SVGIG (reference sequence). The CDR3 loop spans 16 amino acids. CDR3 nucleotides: TGTGCCTGGAGTGCCTGGACTGTAGGCTCCTACAATGAGCAGTTCTTC. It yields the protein CAWSAWTVGSYNEQFF.

CDR3 sequence reads: CASSFIRASGYTF. CDR3 coding DNA: TGTGCCAGCAGTTTCATCAGGGCTTCTGGCTACACCTTC. The rearrangement joins TRBV28 to TRBJ1-2, with D possibly matching TRBD1 (5 bases). The CDR3 is 13 amino acids. Trimming pared 3 bases from V and 7 bases from J, leaving 12 bases between. CDR1 is MDHEN and CDR2 is SYDVKM in the germline V gene.